Following are 14 T cell receptor beta chains from one sample sequenced in a study of cytomegalovirus exposure and HLA in healthy donors. In the PCR, 60 Vbeta and 13 Jbeta primers were used. Produced via immunoSEQ multiplex PCR; TCRdb's table is partial and in-frame only. This table holds nearly 200,000 clones, 60% to 80% found once. The specimen sequenced was PBMCs. These receptors all stem from a woman younger than 45 in good health and CMV-seropositive.

This clone appeared a few times. The chain couples TRBV5-1 to TRBJ2-7; D possibly corresponds to TRBD2 (5 bases). Germline V lookup: CDR1 SGHRS, CDR2 YFSETQ. Between the trimmed V and J ends, which lost 0 bases and 3 bases, there was a span of 10 bases. This CDR3 has 14 residues. The CDR3 DNA is TGCGCCAGCAGCTTGGGGGGAGAGGGCTACGAGCAGTACTTC. It encodes CASSLGGEGYEQYF. Full variable domain (missing parts from reference TRBV5-1 and TRBJ2-7): KAGVTQTPRYLIKTRGQQVTLSCSPISGHRSVSWYQQTPGQGLQFLFEYFSETQRNKGNFPGRFSGRQFSNSRSEMNVSTLELGDSALYLCASSLGGEGYEQYFGPGTRLTVT.

This clone appeared a few times. The chain uses TRBV28 and TRBJ2-5, with TRBD1 identical over 7 bases. This CDR3 is built from 15 residues. V shed 5 bases and J 4 bases; nucleotides not matched to a gene: 10. Germline V gives CDR1 MDHEN, CDR2 SYDVKM. DNA for the CDR3: TGTGCCAGCAGTCGATACACAGGGGTCGGAGAGACCCAGTACTTC. Protein: CASSRYTGVGETQYF. The full variable domain, its missing parts supplied by reference TRBV28 and TRBJ2-5, is DVKVTQSSRYLVKRTGEKVFLECVQDMDHENMFWYRQDPGLGLRLIYFSYDVKMKEKGDIPEGYSVSREKKERFSLILESASTNQTSMYLCASSRYTGVGETQYFGPGTRLLVL.

The V call is TRBV7-9, the J call TRBJ2-7; tentative D call: TRBD1 (6 bases). Per germline, CDR1 SEHNR and CDR2 FQNEAQ (reference sequence). The CDR3 is 14 amino acids. V was shortened by 1 base and J by 1 base, with 8 bases between the two germline ends. The CDR3 sequence: CASSLGTGSYEQYF. CDR3 nucleotides: TGTGCCAGCAGCTTAGGCACAGGGTCCTACGAGCAGTACTTC.

The V and J genes are TRBV5-5 and TRBJ2-1; 8 nucleotides agree with TRBD1. The CDR3 extends over 15 amino acids. V lost 1 base and J lost 8; bases outside the gene matches: 8. Germline V gene lookup returns CDR1 SGHKS and CDR2 YYEKEE (reference sequence). This CDR3 is CASSLWQGAPDEQFF. DNA for the CDR3: TGTGCCAGCAGCTTGTGGCAGGGGGCTCCGGATGAGCAGTTCTTC.

This clone was seen once. V and J are TRBV27 and TRBJ2-3; D is perhaps TRBD2 (5 bases). Trimming left V 6 bases short and J 2 bases short, with 18 bases between. This CDR3 comprises 16 residues. The germline CDR1 and CDR2 sequences are MNHEY and SMNVEV (reference sequence). CDR3 protein: CASSLGNGVYTDTQYF. In DNA form, the CDR3 reads TGTGCCAGCAGCTTGGGTAACGGGGTTTACACAGATACGCAGTATTTT.

This chain connects TRBV25-1 to TRBJ2-7, with 7 bases aligning to TRBD1. The CDR3 length is 15 residues. CDR1 and CDR2 from the germline V gene are MGHDK and SYGVNS. The V gene end was trimmed by 1 base and the J gene end by 0 bases; junction bases not matched to a gene: 3. The CDR3 spells CASSEWTGDSYEQYF. DNA for the CDR3: TGTGCCAGCAGTGAATGGACAGGTGACTCCTACGAGCAGTACTTC.

CDR3 nucleotides: TGTGCCAGCAGCTCCAAGGTCGGACTAGGCGAGTGGATCATTCAGTACTTC. Translation: CASSSKVGLGEWIIQYF. The J gene is TRBJ2-4, the V gene TRBV7-2; 7 nucleotides align to TRBD2. The V and J ends lost 4 bases and 9 bases, in that order; junction bases with no gene match: 18. This CDR3 has 17 residues. Germline V gene lookup returns CDR1 SGHTA and CDR2 FQGNSA.

This clone was counted between two and nine times. The chain is built from TRBV2 and TRBJ1-3; possibly TRBD1 for D (5 bases). The CDR3 has 13 amino acids. The V gene's germline CDR1 is SNHLY and CDR2 FYNNEI. Deletions cut 9 bases from V and 4 bases from J, with 13 bases between. The CDR3 nucleotides are TGTGCCAGTACACGGGACTTGGGAAACACCATATATTTT. Translated, it gives CASTRDLGNTIYF.

The chain couples TRBV6-4 to TRBJ2-6; the D is unclear. The germline CDR1 and CDR2 sequences are MRHNA and SNTAGT. The CDR3 runs 13 residues. Trimming stripped 3 bases from V and 4 bases from J, with 4 bases between. The CDR3 is CASSETGANVLTF. In nucleotides, the CDR3 is TGTGCCAGCAGTGAGACAGGGGCCAACGTCCTGACTTTC.

This clone was counted once. DNA of the CDR3: TGTGCCAGCAGTTGGAGAGCGGAGGGGGCCACAGATACGCAGTATTTT. This gives the protein CASSWRAEGATDTQYF. The chain carries TRBV27 and TRBJ2-3; D perhaps matches TRBD1 (7 bases). Trimming stripped 4 bases from V and 2 bases from J, with 16 bases between. Per germline, CDR1 MNHEY and CDR2 SMNVEV (reference sequence). The length of the CDR3 is 16 residues.

The genes are TRBV19 and TRBJ2-7, with 8 bases that match TRBD1. The CDR3 is made up of 13 amino acids. Germline lookup yields CDR1 LNHDA and CDR2 SQIVND (reference sequence). V lost 6 bases, J lost 7 bases, and 8 bases stayed unmatched. CDR3 sequence: CASSDLDRGEQYF. CDR3 nucleotide sequence: TGTGCCAGTAGCGATTTAGACAGGGGTGAGCAGTACTTC.

The V call is TRBV7-8, the J call TRBJ1-6; D perhaps matches TRBD1 (6 bases). The CDR3 has 15 amino acids. Germline loops: CDR1 SGHVS, CDR2 FQNEAQ. The ends were cut back, 5 bases at V and 8 bases at J, with 16 bases in the middle. The CDR3 sequence is CASSIKTGPYSPLHF. As DNA, the CDR3 is TGTGCCAGCAGCATTAAAACAGGGCCCTATTCACCCCTCCACTTT.

This chain uses TRBV5-6 with TRBJ2-7; 8 positions match TRBD1. Losses at the gene ends were 6 bases for V and 1 base for J; bases not matched to a gene: 18. The length of the CDR3 is 18 residues. The V gene's germline CDR1 is SGHDT and CDR2 YYEEEE. The CDR3 loop reads CASTLRGDRPTLSYEQYF. The CDR3 DNA reads as TGTGCCAGCACCCTCAGGGGGGACAGGCCCACCCTTTCCTACGAGCAGTACTTC.

The chain links TRBV9 to TRBJ2-1; the match to TRBD2 covers 7 bases. Germline V lookup: CDR1 SGDLS, CDR2 YYNGEE. This CDR3 is built from 16 residues. V dropped 4 bases and J dropped 6; count of bases not matched to a gene: 13. The CDR3 is CASSSALAEGLNEQFF. The CDR3 bases are TGTGCCAGCAGCTCTGCCCTAGCGGAGGGCCTCAATGAGCAGTTCTTC.